This T cell receptor beta chain stems from a study of control samples from healthy donors and cancer patients. The V and J ends lost 0 bases and 2 bases respectively, with 10 bases between them. The CDR3 runs to 15 residues. Germline CDR1 reads LGHNA; CDR2 reads YSLEER. Data came from immunoSEQ multiplex PCR; TCRdb stores just in-frame clones and leaves some out. There are about 150,000 clones in the sample; around 90% occur only once, and 4.9% lies in the top ten. Sequencing used blood. The source is a man aged 25 to 45 in good health. The genes are TRBV4-3 and TRBJ2-5, with D possibly matching TRBD1 (5 bases). This chain's CDR3 is CASSQDQGEQETQYF. The DNA for the CDR3 is TGCGCCAGCAGCCAAGATCAAGGGGAACAAGAGACCCAGTACTTC.